This T cell receptor (beta chain) was sequenced in a study of blood T cell repertoires in COVID-19. As for the study in general: The United States, Italy and Spain supplied acute and convalescent COVID-19 samples.

Germline-derived CDR1 and CDR2 are LGHNT and FRNRAP. The CDR3 contains 14 residues. Losses at the gene ends were 6 bases for V and 2 bases for J; bases not matched to a gene: 5. The age range of participants was about 18 to 95 years, with residence in about two dozen US areas. Authors' methods: Reference gene primers were amplified, and this amplification served to estimate nucleated cell counts. Some clones are missing from TCRdb's copy, which holds only in-frame ones; the method was immunoSEQ multiplex PCR. The V and J calls and the clone size are those of that table, but D and trimming were determined from the DNA. This table holds 370,000 or so clones, roughly 86% found once.

The source is a young man who had recovered from COVID-19. V and J are TRBV12-5 and TRBJ2-7; TRBD1 aligns across 9 bases. Specimen: PBMCs or T cells enriched from blood (not recorded which). CDR3 DNA: TGTGCTAGTGGCTCGACAGGGGGGCCCTACGAGCAGTACTTC. It is translated as CASGSTGGPYEQYF.